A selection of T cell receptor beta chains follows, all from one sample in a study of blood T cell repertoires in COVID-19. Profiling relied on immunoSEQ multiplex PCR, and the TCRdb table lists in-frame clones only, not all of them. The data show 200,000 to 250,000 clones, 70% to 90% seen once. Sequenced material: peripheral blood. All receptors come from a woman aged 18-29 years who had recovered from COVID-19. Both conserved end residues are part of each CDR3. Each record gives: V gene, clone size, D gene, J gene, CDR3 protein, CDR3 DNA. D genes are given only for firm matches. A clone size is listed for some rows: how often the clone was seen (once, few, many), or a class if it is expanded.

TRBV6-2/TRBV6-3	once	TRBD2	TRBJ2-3	CASSYGREEVDTDTQYF	TGTGCCAGCAGTTACGGGCGGGAGGAAGTTGACACAGATACGCAGTATTTT
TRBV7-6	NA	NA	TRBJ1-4	CASTPGGGVEKLFF	TGTGCCAGCACCCCAGGCGGGGGTGTTGAAAAACTGTTTTTT
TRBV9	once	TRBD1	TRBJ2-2	CASSPRDSRTNGELFF	TGTGCCAGCAGCCCCCGGGACAGCCGAACGAACGGGGAGCTGTTTTTT
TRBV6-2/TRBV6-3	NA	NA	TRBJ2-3	CASSLEAGSTDTQYF	TGTGCCAGCAGCCTAGAGGCGGGAAGCACAGATACGCAGTATTTT
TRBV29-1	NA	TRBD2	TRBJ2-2	CSVLGLAGGSGELFF	TGCAGCGTCCTTGGACTAGCGGGGGGGTCCGGGGAGCTGTTTTTT
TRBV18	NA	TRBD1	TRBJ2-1	CASSPPTGGGKGNEQFF	TGTGCCAGCTCACCACCAACAGGGGGCGGTAAGGGCAATGAGCAGTTCTTC
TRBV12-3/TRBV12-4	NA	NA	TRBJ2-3	CASSLPGNTQYF	TGTGCCAGCAGTTTACCAGGAAATACGCAGTATTTT
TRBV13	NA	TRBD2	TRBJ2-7	CASSLATSGNYEQYF	TGTGCCAGCAGCTTAGCGACTAGCGGGAACTACGAGCAGTACTTC
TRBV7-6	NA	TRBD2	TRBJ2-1	CASSSLAGGSSYNEQFF	TGTGCCAGCAGCTCCCTCGCGGGAGGGTCCTCCTACAATGAGCAGTTCTTC
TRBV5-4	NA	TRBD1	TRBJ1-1	CASSPGTGNTEAFF	TGTGCCAGCAGCCCGGGGACAGGGAACACTGAAGCTTTCTTT
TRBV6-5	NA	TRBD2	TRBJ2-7	CASSYLTSGSYEQYF	TGTGCCAGCAGTTACCTGACTAGCGGGAGTTACGAGCAGTACTTC
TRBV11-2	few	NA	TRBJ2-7	CASSLAAFYEQYF	TGTGCCAGCAGCTTAGCAGCGTTCTACGAGCAGTACTTC
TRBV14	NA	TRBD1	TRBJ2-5	CASSQNRDREETQYF	TGTGCCAGCAGCCAGAACCGGGACAGGGAAGAGACCCAGTACTTC
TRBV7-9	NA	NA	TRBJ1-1	CASREAPNTEAFF	TGTGCCAGCAGAGAGGCCCCGAACACTGAAGCTTTCTTT
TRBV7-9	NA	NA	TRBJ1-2	CASSPRDFNHYGYTF	TGTGCCAGCAGCCCCCGGGACTTTAACCACTATGGCTACACCTTC
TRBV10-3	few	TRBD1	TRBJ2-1	CAISAGGYNEQFF	TGTGCCATCAGTGCAGGGGGATACAATGAGCAGTTCTTC
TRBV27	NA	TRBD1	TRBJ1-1	CASSSGGYEAFF	TGTGCCAGCAGTTCAGGGGGCTATGAAGCTTTCTTT
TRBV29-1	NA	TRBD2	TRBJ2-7	CSGAGTSGPYEQYF	TGCAGCGGCGCGGGGACTAGCGGCCCCTACGAGCAGTACTTC
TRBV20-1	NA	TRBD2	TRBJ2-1	CSASPLAGVLNEQFF	TGCAGTGCTAGTCCACTAGCGGGAGTTTTGAATGAGCAGTTCTTC
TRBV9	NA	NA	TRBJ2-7	CASSVGQAYSYEQYF	TGTGCCAGCAGCGTCGGTCAGGCATATTCCTACGAGCAGTACTTC
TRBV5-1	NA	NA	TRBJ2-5	CASSRTTETQYF	TGCGCCAGCAGCCGGACTACAGAGACCCAGTACTTC
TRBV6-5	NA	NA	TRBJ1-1	CASTVAGANTEAFF	TGTGCCAGCACTGTGGCAGGGGCGAACACTGAAGCTTTCTTT
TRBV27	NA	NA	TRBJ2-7	CASRPVRAASSYEQYF	TGTGCCAGCAGGCCCGTCAGAGCGGCCAGCTCCTACGAGCAGTACTTC
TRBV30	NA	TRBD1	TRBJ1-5	CAWSTGTGDQPQHF	TGTGCCTGGAGTACCGGGACAGGGGATCAGCCCCAGCATTTT
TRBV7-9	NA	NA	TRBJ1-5	CASSLGQINQPQHF	TGTGCCAGCAGCTTAGGCCAGATCAATCAGCCCCAGCATTTT
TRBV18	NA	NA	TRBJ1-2	CASSPWVQGPYGYTF	TGTGCCAGCTCACCATGGGTACAGGGCCCCTATGGCTACACCTTC
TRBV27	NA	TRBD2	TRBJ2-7	CASRGAGGEPYEQYF	TGTGCCAGCAGGGGAGCGGGAGGCGAGCCCTACGAGCAGTACTTC
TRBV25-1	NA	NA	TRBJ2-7	CASSIHTKDEQYF	TGTGCCAGCAGTATACATACTAAGGACGAGCAGTACTTC
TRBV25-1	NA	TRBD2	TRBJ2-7	CASTGTRSYEQYF	TGTGCCAGCACCGGGACTAGGAGCTACGAGCAGTACTTC
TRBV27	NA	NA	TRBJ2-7	CASSGRDRRHEQYF	TGTGCCAGCAGTGGGAGGGACAGGCGCCACGAGCAGTACTTC
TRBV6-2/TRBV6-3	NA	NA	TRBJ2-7	CASSSDWSSYEQYF	TGTGCCAGCAGTTCGGACTGGAGCTCCTACGAGCAGTACTTC
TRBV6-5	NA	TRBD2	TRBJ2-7	CASTVPGLAGREQYF	TGTGCCAGCACGGTGCCGGGACTAGCGGGGAGAGAGCAGTACTTC
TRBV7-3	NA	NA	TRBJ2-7	CASSLRIGGLSYEQYF	TGTGCCAGCAGCTTAAGGATAGGTGGACTTTCCTACGAGCAGTACTTC
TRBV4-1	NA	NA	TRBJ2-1	CASSQATSLSYNEQFF	TGCGCCAGCAGCCAGGCTACTAGCCTCTCCTACAATGAGCAGTTCTTC
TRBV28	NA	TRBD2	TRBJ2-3	CASRRTSGYTDTQYF	TGTGCCAGCAGAAGGACTAGCGGTTACACAGATACGCAGTATTTT
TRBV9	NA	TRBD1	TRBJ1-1	CASSAGTVVLHAVTEAFF	TGTGCCAGCAGCGCAGGGACAGTCGTACTTCATGCAGTCACTGAAGCTTTCTTT
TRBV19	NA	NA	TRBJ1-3	CATGVSGNTIYF	TGTGCCACTGGAGTTTCTGGAAACACCATATATTTT
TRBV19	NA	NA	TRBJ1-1	CASSIEDTEAFF	TGTGCCAGTAGTATTGAGGACACTGAAGCTTTCTTT
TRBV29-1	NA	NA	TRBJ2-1	CSVERQGSYNEQFF	TGCAGCGTTGAACGGCAGGGCTCGTACAATGAGCAGTTCTTC
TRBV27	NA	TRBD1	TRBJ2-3	CASNDRGGADTQYF	TGTGCCAGCAACGACAGGGGTGGCGCAGATACGCAGTATTTT
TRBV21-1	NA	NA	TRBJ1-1	CASSKGQTPTLNTEAFF	TGTGCCAGCAGCAAAGGACAGACTCCTACTTTGAACACTGAAGCTTTCTTT
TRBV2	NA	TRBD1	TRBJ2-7	CASSAALTGVWNEQYF	TGTGCCAGCAGTGCTGCTTTGACAGGGGTCTGGAACGAGCAGTACTTC
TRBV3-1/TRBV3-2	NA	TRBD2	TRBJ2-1	CASSPLKLAGDYNEQFF	TGTGCCAGCAGCCCATTAAAACTAGCGGGGGACTACAATGAGCAGTTCTTC
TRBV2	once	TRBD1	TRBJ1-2	CASNGDRTGNYGYTF	TGTGCCAGCAATGGGGACCGGACAGGAAACTATGGCTACACCTTC
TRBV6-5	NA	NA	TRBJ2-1	CASSYGRTVVNEQFF	TGTGCCAGCAGTTACGGGCGTACGGTAGTAAATGAGCAGTTCTTC
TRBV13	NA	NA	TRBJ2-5	CASSLELQETQYF	TGTGCCAGCAGCTTAGAACTCCAAGAGACCCAGTACTTC
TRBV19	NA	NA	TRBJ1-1	CASSIGEGPEAFF	TGTGCCAGTAGTATAGGGGAGGGACCTGAAGCTTTCTTT
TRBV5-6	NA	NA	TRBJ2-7	CASSLGSEGYEQYF	TGTGCCAGCAGCTTGGGGTCGGAGGGATACGAGCAGTACTTC
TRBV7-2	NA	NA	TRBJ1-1	CASSLTQTGMNTEAFF	TGTGCCAGCAGCTTAACACAGACAGGCATGAACACTGAAGCTTTCTTT